This TCR beta chain was profiled in a study of cytomegalovirus exposure and HLA in healthy donors. Study results and limitations: A later analysis reportedly identified an Asian-associated ancestry cluster as carrying fewer N-insertions than the roughly 700-donor mean. Diagnosis of cytomegalovirus status made by the classifier reportedly showed high specificity and sensitivity. As a later analysis showed, several of the most significant clusters appeared to be linked to common viral pathogens.

This clone was counted a few times. Its antigen remains unknown. The junction had 4 bases not matched to a gene; V was cut back by 3 bases and J by 5 bases. The CDR3 contains 14 residues. Germline V gene sequence: CDR1 SGHTA, CDR2 FQGNSA. The PCR had 60 Vbeta and 13 Jbeta primers. Assay used: immunoSEQ multiplex PCR; TCRdb lists only in-frame clones, some missing. The profile covers 150,000 to 200,000 clones, with over 75% appearing a single time and approximately 2.2% taken by the ten largest. This chain joins TRBV7-2 and TRBJ2-5, with 9 nucleotides matching TRBD2. The clonotype comes from a woman aged 50 to 60 in good health and CMV-seronegative. Sequenced: PBMCs. The DNA of the CDR3 is TGTGCCAGCAGCTTTGCGGGAGGGGGGGAGACCCAGTACTTC. The encoded protein is CASSFAGGGETQYF.